Listed below are T cell receptor beta chains from one sample, sequenced in a study of blood T cell repertoires in COVID-19. The repertoire was sequenced with immunoSEQ multiplex PCR; TCRdb's copy has only in-frame clones and lacks some. This table holds 310,000 or so clones, 70% to 90% found once. The sequencing sample was made of PBMCs or T cells enriched from blood (not recorded which). The receptors derive from a young woman who had recovered from COVID-19. CDR3s include the opening cysteine and the closing phenylalanine or tryptophan. D genes are given only for firm matches. Only part of the rows carry a size: once, few, many, or a class if the clone is expanded.

TRBV5-1	.	TRBJ1-2	11	.	TGCGCCAGCAGGGATGCGGAAGGCTACACCTTC	CASRDAEGYTF
TRBV7-9	.	TRBJ2-7	14	TRBD2	TGTGCCAGCAGCAATAGCGGGGGGGCCTACGAGCAGTACTTC	CASSNSGGAYEQYF
TRBV6-2/TRBV6-3	.	TRBJ1-1	15	.	TGTGCCAGCAGCCCAAACACCAGGGGAGGGACTGAAGCTTTCTTT	CASSPNTRGGTEAFF
TRBV18	few	TRBJ1-2	15	TRBD1	TGTGCCAGCTCACCTCCCGGACAGGGGGCATATGGCTACACCTTC	CASSPPGQGAYGYTF
TRBV18	once	TRBJ1-2	19	TRBD1	TGTGCCAGCTCACCGCAGGTCCCGGGACAGGGGCGACCTAACTATGGCTACACCTTC	CASSPQVPGQGRPNYGYTF
TRBV19	.	TRBJ2-3	14	TRBD2	TGTGCCAGTAGCAAGGGACTAGGGGCAGATACGCAGTATTTT	CASSKGLGADTQYF
TRBV12-3/TRBV12-4	once	TRBJ1-5	12	.	TGTGCCAGCAGCCTCCACAGTCGGCCCCAGCATTTT	CASSLHSRPQHF
TRBV6-5	.	TRBJ1-1	15	.	TGTGCCAGCAGTCCAGGGGAAATGGCAGGCACTGAAGCTTTCTTT	CASSPGEMAGTEAFF
TRBV11-2	.	TRBJ2-1	15	.	TGTGCCAGCAGCTCCGTCCGGGAATCGGTCAATGAGCAGTTCTTC	CASSSVRESVNEQFF
TRBV4-3	.	TRBJ1-4	13	.	TGCGCCAGCAGCCAAGATCGTCCTGAAAAACTGTTTTTT	CASSQDRPEKLFF
TRBV25-1	.	TRBJ1-2	14	TRBD1	TGTGCCAGCAGTGACCGGGACAGGGCATTCGGCTACACCTTC	CASSDRDRAFGYTF
TRBV30	once	TRBJ1-2	12	.	TGTGCCTGGGGCGCCGGGAACTATGGCTACACCTTC	CAWGAGNYGYTF
TRBV4-3	.	TRBJ2-7	17	.	TGCGCCAGCAGCCAAGATCTATGGGGGGGCGGTTCCTACGAGCAGTACTTC	CASSQDLWGGGSYEQYF
TRBV5-5	.	TRBJ2-7	12	.	TGTGCCAGCAGCGGGACTGCCTACGAGCAGTACTTC	CASSGTAYEQYF
TRBV3-1/TRBV3-2	.	TRBJ1-6	15	.	TGTGCCAGCAGCCCCAACGACAGGATGAATTCACCCCTCCACTTT	CASSPNDRMNSPLHF
TRBV3-1/TRBV3-2	.	TRBJ1-2	15	.	TGTGCCAGCAGCCAAGATCGTTGGGGGGGGTATGGCTACACCTTC	CASSQDRWGGYGYTF
TRBV3-1/TRBV3-2	few	TRBJ2-7	14	TRBD1	TGTGCCAGCAGCCCCCGTTCAGGGGGCTACGAGCAGTACTTC	CASSPRSGGYEQYF
TRBV19	.	TRBJ2-3	13	TRBD2	TGTGCCAGTAGGAGACTAGCATTTGATACGCAGTATTTT	CASRRLAFDTQYF
TRBV15	once	TRBJ2-2	14	.	TGTGCCACCAGCAGAGACAGGGTGGCCGGGGAGCTGTTTTTT	CATSRDRVAGELFF
TRBV27	.	TRBJ2-7	12	.	TGTGCCAGCAGGGAGACCTACGGCGAGCAGTACTTC	CASRETYGEQYF
TRBV24-1	.	TRBJ2-1	16	TRBD1	TGTGCCACCAGTGACCAGCCCCGGACAGGGAGAAATGAGCAGTTCTTC	CATSDQPRTGRNEQFF
TRBV30	.	TRBJ1-3	12	.	TGTGCCTGGAGTCCGGTTGGAAACACCATATATTTT	CAWSPVGNTIYF
TRBV2	.	TRBJ1-4	18	TRBD1	TGTGCCAGCAGTAAGGGGACAGGGGGTTCAGGGACTAATGAAAAACTGTTTTTT	CASSKGTGGSGTNEKLFF
TRBV18	.	TRBJ2-3	15	TRBD2	TGTGCCAGCTCACCAGAGCGGGGGGGCCTGGATACGCAGTATTTT	CASSPERGGLDTQYF
TRBV3-1/TRBV3-2	.	TRBJ1-2	13	.	TGTGCCAGCAGCCAATCAGGGAACTATGGCTACACCTTC	CASSQSGNYGYTF
TRBV7-8	once	TRBJ1-4	16	TRBD1	TGTGCCAGCAGCTTATCCGGGACAGGGGTATTGGAAAAACTGTTTTTT	CASSLSGTGVLEKLFF
TRBV6-5	.	TRBJ1-3	16	.	TGTGCCAGCAGTTACTCGGGCAGCCTCTCTGGAAACACCATATATTTT	CASSYSGSLSGNTIYF
TRBV6-1	.	TRBJ1-5	14	.	TGTGCCAGCAGTGAATTAACACAGGTCCAGCCCCAGCATTTT	CASSELTQVQPQHF
TRBV6-2/TRBV6-3	.	TRBJ2-5	14	TRBD2	TGTGCCAGCAGCCGACTAGCGGGGTGGGAGACCCAGTACTTC	CASSRLAGWETQYF
TRBV4-1	.	TRBJ1-5	16	TRBD1	TGCGCCAGCAGCCCCGCAGGACAGGGCGGGGGACAGCCCCAGCATTTT	CASSPAGQGGGQPQHF
TRBV19	.	TRBJ2-2	14	TRBD1	TGTGCCAGTAGTTTAGGGACAGACTCCGGGGAGCTGTTTTTT	CASSLGTDSGELFF
TRBV6-4	.	TRBJ2-3	16	TRBD2	TGTGCCAGCAGTGGTACCGGGACTAGCGCTCGGGATACGCAGTATTTT	CASSGTGTSARDTQYF
TRBV30	.	TRBJ1-5	13	TRBD1	TGTGCCTGGAGTGAGGGGGCCGGTCAGCCCCAGCATTTT	CAWSEGAGQPQHF
TRBV2	.	TRBJ1-1	14	TRBD1	TGTGCCAGCAGTCAGGACAGGGGGCTCACTGAAGCTTTCTTT	CASSQDRGLTEAFF
TRBV3-1/TRBV3-2	.	TRBJ1-1	15	TRBD1	TGTGCCAGCAGTCCGACAGGGGGACTGAACACTGAAGCTTTCTTT	CASSPTGGLNTEAFF
TRBV6-4	.	TRBJ1-6	14	.	TGTGCCAGCAGTGACTCGACTGGGAATTCACCCCTCCACTTT	CASSDSTGNSPLHF
TRBV7-9	.	TRBJ2-2	19	TRBD2	TGTGCCAGCAGCACCCTCGGCGGGGGGGCGTCCGCGAACACCGGGGAGCTGTTTTTT	CASSTLGGGASANTGELFF
TRBV30	.	TRBJ1-1	13	.	TGTGCCTGGAGTGTACTTGGGAACACTGAAGCTTTCTTT	CAWSVLGNTEAFF
TRBV19	.	TRBJ1-6	14	.	TGTGCGACCAGGGGAGGGGCGCTTAATTCACCCCTCCACTTT	CATRGGALNSPLHF
TRBV6-5	.	TRBJ2-7	13	.	TGTGCCAGCAGTCCCGAAGGGGCCTACGAGCAGTACTTC	CASSPEGAYEQYF
TRBV29-1	.	TRBJ1-2	12	TRBD1	TGCAGCGTTCGCACAGGGGGGTTAGGCTACACCTTC	CSVRTGGLGYTF
TRBV5-1	.	TRBJ1-2	14	.	TGCGCCAGCAGAAAGGATGAGGTATTCTATGGCTACACCTTC	CASRKDEVFYGYTF
TRBV10-3	.	TRBJ2-7	10	.	TGTGCCGCAGGGGCCTACGAGCAGTACTTC	CAAGAYEQYF
TRBV15	.	TRBJ1-2	15	TRBD1	TGTGCCACCAGGGAACCGGGACAGGTTAACTATGGCTACACCTTC	CATREPGQVNYGYTF
TRBV2	.	TRBJ2-7	16	.	TGTGCCAGCAGTGAAGCCGGGCAGGGGCCCCTTTACGAGCAGTACTTC	CASSEAGQGPLYEQYF
TRBV19	.	TRBJ1-5	15	TRBD1	TGTGCCAGTAGCCTACAGGGGGCGAGGAATCAGCCCCAGCATTTT	CASSLQGARNQPQHF
TRBV19	.	TRBJ1-3	16	.	TGTGCCAGTAACAAACCTCCAGGGATCTCTGGAAACACCATATATTTT	CASNKPPGISGNTIYF
TRBV6-6	.	TRBJ2-1	15	.	TGTGGGAGTGGTGAAGGCAATTTCGGGTTGGATGAGCAGTTCTTC	CGSGEGNFGLDEQFF
TRBV29-1	.	TRBJ1-3	14	.	TGCAGCGTTGTAGAGGGGCACTTCGGAAACACCATATATTTT	CSVVEGHFGNTIYF
TRBV4-1	.	TRBJ2-1	17	TRBD2	TGCGCCAGCAGCCAAGATGGGACTAGCACCCCCTACAATGAGCAGTTCTTC	CASSQDGTSTPYNEQFF
TRBV5-1	.	TRBJ1-1	13	.	TGCGCCAGCAGGTCGAGCATGAACACTGAAGCTTTCTTT	CASRSSMNTEAFF